The sequence of this TCR beta chain was determined in a study of STAT3 mutations in large granular lymphocyte leukemia (dated by TCRdb to about 2019). For context, the study as a whole: About half of the T-LGLL patients who underwent longitudinal sequencing carried canonical activating STAT3 mutations. Some 18 representative T-LGLL cases were selected from an initial cohort of a few hundred LGL patients for longitudinal TCRbeta and STAT3 sequencing. More than half of T-LGLL patients received one or more immunosuppressive therapy regimens, with hematologic response in about two fifths of those treated. Patients were sequenced at 4 time points on average, with the number of samplings per patient ranging from 2 to 8. Serial deep sequencing of TCRbeta CDR3 and STAT3 was performed in patients with T-cell large granular lymphocyte leukemia to reconstruct clonal hierarchy and dynamics. Two patients with natural killer LGL leukemia were also sequenced longitudinally as controls within the study.

Inclusive of the bounding cysteine and phenylalanine, the CDR3 is 14 residues long. CDR3 DNA is the only sequence kept; it has 42 bases, read in frame from the first base. From V the trimming removes 3 bases and from J it removes 6 bases, while the gene matches leave 10 bases of the junction unaccounted for. The CDR1 and CDR2 encoded by the germline V gene (reference sequence) are GTSNPN and SVGIG. An Illumina MiSeq was used to sequence the TCRbeta libraries, yielding an average of roughly 41,000 productive templates per sample. TCRbeta CDR3 libraries were generated with the immunoSEQ assay using multiplex PCR amplification. The authors' analysis ran thus. Repertoire diversity was computed as previously defined, with values near 0 indicating extremely monoclonal samples. TCRdb's version of the immuneACCESS table is confined to in-frame rearrangements and falls short of the full clone set. An unresolved V gene accounts for under half of the shortfall where checked; the remainder is of unknown origin. V and J calls and clone size are copied from that table; D and trimming were computed from the DNA. This sample lists thousands of clones; 46% were detected once. About 50% of the sample belongs to the ten largest clones.

The same DNA, extracted from blood mononuclear cells, served for both the TCR sequencing and the STAT3 sequencing. The count of this clone is one. Its antigen target is currently unknown. It has no much larger one-base neighbor in the sample; base qualities were not kept. Study-wide findings and limitations: Every T-LGLL patient showed at least one immunodominant TCRbeta clonotype, and about half showed multiple immunodominant subclonotypes. The burden of the dominant TCR clone was higher than the STAT3 mutant burden in several patients, which suggests that the STAT3 mutation arose secondarily inside a clone that had already expanded. In about 30% of the 18 patients, TCR clonotype switching occurred after therapy, and every newly emerging clone was STAT3 wild type. Because no samples were available when a clone first appeared, clonal expansion had to be inferred from samplings taken at other points. The linking of therapy response to changes in TCR clonal burden was complicated by variable intervals between samplings and differing treatment regimens. Since codominant clonotypes persisted in some patients, a small but highly pathogenic clone may have gone undetected.

Sequenced sample: peripheral blood mononuclear cells. This receptor was identified in a woman between 65 and 79 years old with T-cell large granular lymphocyte leukemia. Some clones in this sample may be carry-over from other donors' samples. The age is the age at diagnosis. The chain uses TRBV30 and TRBJ1-1, and TRBD1 matches 7 of the central bases. The CDR3 in this case is CAWSPRGSDAEAFF. Read as DNA, the sequence is TGTGCCTGGAGCCCCAGGGGGTCGGACGCTGAAGCTTTCTTT. Reference TRBV30 and TRBJ1-1 genes cover what lies past the CDR3, so the full variable domain is SQTIHQWPATLVQPVGSPLSLECTVEGTSNPNLYWYRQAAGRGLQLLFYSVGIGQISSEVPQNLSASRPQDRQFILSSKKLLLSDSGFYLCAWSPRGSDAEAFFGQGTRLTVV.